Listed below are T cell receptor beta chains from one sample, sequenced in a study of cytomegalovirus exposure and HLA in healthy donors. Profiling relied on immunoSEQ multiplex PCR, and the TCRdb table lists in-frame clones only, not all of them. The repertoire holds approximately 150,000 clones, about four fifths seen once, with 6% to 7.5% in the top ten. Sequencing was performed on PBMCs. The receptors were gathered from a man aged 25 to 40 in good health and CMV-seropositive. The CDR3 runs from the conserved cysteine through the conserved F or W. D genes are given only for firm matches. Size tells how often a clone was seen (once, few, many) or the class of an expanded clone, and some rows leave it out.

>TRBJ2-5|.|TRBV16|.
CASSQSKLTGQETQYF
TGTGCCAGCAGCCAATCAAAATTGACAGGACAAGAGACCCAGTACTTC
>TRBJ2-2|.|TRBV6-5|once
CASGNRRSNTGELFF
TGTGCCAGCGGAAACAGGCGCTCGAACACCGGGGAGCTGTTTTTT
>TRBJ1-2|.|TRBV5-6|.
CASSLARISGSTF
TGTGCCAGCAGCTTGGCGCGGATTAGCGGATCCACCTTC
>TRBJ2-3|TRBD1|TRBV28|.
CASSPGGAGTDTQYF
TGTGCCAGCAGTCCAGGGGGCGCCGGCACAGATACGCAGTATTTT
>TRBJ2-3|TRBD1|TRBV29-1|.
CSVAGQEVADTQYF
TGCAGCGTGGCCGGACAGGAGGTTGCAGATACGCAGTATTTT
>TRBJ2-5|TRBD1|TRBV5-5|.
CASSLLTGGEKTQYF
TGTGCCAGCAGCTTACTGACAGGGGGCGAAAAGACCCAGTACTTC
>TRBJ2-7|.|TRBV4-3|.
CASSQERVGNYEQYF
TGCGCCAGCAGCCAAGAGAGGGTTGGGAACTACGAGCAGTACTTC
>TRBJ2-1|.|TRBV7-8|.
CASSLAVGKYNEQFF
TGTGCCAGCAGCTTAGCGGTCGGGAAATACAATGAGCAGTTCTTC
>TRBJ2-2|TRBD2|TRBV5-1|.
CASTRRTSGGAVELFF
TGCGCCAGCACCCGAAGGACTAGCGGGGGGGCCGTGGAGCTGTTTTTT
>TRBJ1-2|TRBD1|TRBV4-1|.
CASSPETGVNYGYTF
TGCGCCAGCAGCCCAGAGACAGGGGTGAACTATGGCTACACCTTC
>TRBJ2-7|TRBD1|TRBV15|once
CATAGDRGINEQYF
TGTGCCACCGCGGGGGACAGGGGGATCAACGAGCAGTACTTC
>TRBJ2-1|TRBD2|TRBV5-4|.
CASSFGRGRDNEQFF
TGTGCCAGCAGCTTTGGTCGCGGGAGGGACAATGAGCAGTTCTTC
>TRBJ1-1|TRBD1|TRBV19|.
CASSRDRGTVNTEAFF
TGTGCCAGTAGCAGAGACAGGGGAACAGTGAACACTGAAGCTTTCTTT
>TRBJ2-7|TRBD1|TRBV9|.
CASSPRDRGGEQYF
TGTGCCAGCAGCCCAAGGGACAGGGGGGGCGAGCAGTACTTC
>TRBJ2-2|.|TRBV12-5|few
CASGLVIQGGTGELFF
TGTGCTAGTGGTTTGGTAATTCAGGGTGGCACCGGGGAGCTGTTTTTT
>TRBJ1-1|.|TRBV27|.
CASSLSPGRVTEAFF
TGTGCCAGCAGTTTGAGCCCGGGGAGGGTCACTGAAGCTTTCTTT
>TRBJ1-3|.|TRBV29-1|.
CSVTQGTGNTIYF
TGCAGCGTCACACAGGGAACTGGAAACACCATATATTTT
>TRBJ2-7|TRBD2|TRBV9|once
CASSPKLGGRSYEQYF
TGTGCCAGCAGCCCAAAGCTGGGCGGGAGAAGCTACGAGCAGTACTTC
>TRBJ2-1|.|TRBV11-2|.
CASSLSDNEQFF
TGTGCCAGCAGCCTCTCCGACAATGAGCAGTTCTTC
>TRBJ2-5|.|TRBV5-5|.
CASSLPTGQETQYF
TGTGCCAGCAGCCTCCCGACTGGCCAAGAGACCCAGTACTTC
>TRBJ2-2|.|TRBV27|once
CASSLDTGELFF
TGTGCCAGCAGTCTAGACACCGGGGAGCTGTTTTTT
>TRBJ2-5|TRBD1|TRBV6-1|.
CASSVDRSSETQYF
TGTGCCAGCAGCGTGGACAGGTCCTCGGAGACCCAGTACTTC
>TRBJ1-6|.|TRBV2|.
CASSEVARGYGSPLHF
TGTGCCAGCAGTGAAGTCGCCAGGGGTTACGGTTCACCCCTCCACTTT
>TRBJ2-5|TRBD1|TRBV5-3|.
CARSEDRNLETQYF
TGTGCCAGAAGCGAGGACAGGAATTTAGAGACCCAGTACTTC
>TRBJ2-3|.|TRBV4-1|.
CASSQPATDTQYF
TGCGCCAGCAGCCAACCAGCGACAGATACGCAGTATTTT
>TRBJ2-3|TRBD2|TRBV9|.
CASSASGGGTDTQYF
TGTGCCAGCAGCGCGAGCGGGGGGGGCACAGATACGCAGTATTTT
>TRBJ1-6|TRBD1|TRBV6-1|.
CASSGQAMGNSPLHF
TGTGCCAGCAGCGGACAGGCCATGGGTAATTCACCCCTCCACTTT
>TRBJ2-1|TRBD2|TRBV14|.
CASSQGLAPYNEQFF
TGTGCCAGCAGCCAAGGACTAGCTCCGTACAATGAGCAGTTCTTC
>TRBJ2-7|TRBD1|TRBV5-6|.
CASSLNRDSLTSYEQYF
TGTGCCAGCAGCTTAAATCGGGACAGCCTCACGTCCTACGAGCAGTACTTC
>TRBJ2-7|.|TRBV4-3|.
CASSQEYRDPYEQYF
TGCGCCAGCAGCCAAGAGTACAGGGACCCCTACGAGCAGTACTTC
>TRBJ1-2|TRBD1|TRBV30|few
CAWGGGGNYGYTF
TGTGCCTGGGGAGGAGGGGGCAACTATGGCTACACCTTC
>TRBJ2-7|.|TRBV29-1|.
CSVQLLPTYEQYF
TGCAGCGTTCAATTACTTCCCACCTACGAGCAGTACTTC
>TRBJ2-1|TRBD2|TRBV2|.
CAMTSGRAFDHEQFF
TGTGCCATGACTAGCGGGAGGGCCTTCGACCATGAGCAGTTCTTC
>TRBJ2-7|TRBD2|TRBV11-2|once
CASSSPGLADSYEQYF
TGTGCCAGCAGCTCGCCGGGACTAGCCGATAGCTACGAGCAGTACTTC
>TRBJ2-7|TRBD1|TRBV7-9|.
CASSLGQGADEQYF
TGTGCCAGCAGCTTAGGACAGGGGGCCGACGAGCAGTACTTC
>TRBJ2-7|TRBD1|TRBV5-1|few
CASSRTGDSYEQYF
TGCGCCAGCAGCAGGACAGGGGACTCCTACGAGCAGTACTTC
>TRBJ1-1|.|TRBV14|.
CASSQESVEGWTEAFF
TGTGCCAGCAGCCAAGAGTCGGTGGAGGGTTGGACTGAAGCTTTCTTT
>TRBJ1-2|.|TRBV18|.
CASSPDNGGYTF
TGTGCCAGCTCGCCAGACAACGGTGGCTACACCTTC
>TRBJ1-1|.|TRBV7-9|.
CASRILGGARNTEAFF
TGTGCCAGCAGGATCCTCGGGGGGGCCCGGAACACTGAAGCTTTCTTT
>TRBJ2-5|TRBD2|TRBV19|.
CASSRLGPGGVAETQYF
TGTGCCAGTAGCCGCCTGGGGCCGGGAGGGGTAGCGGAGACCCAGTACTTC
>TRBJ2-2|.|TRBV6-1|.
CASSELLRGQSRLFF
TGTGCCAGCAGTGAATTACTCCGCGGACAATCGCGGTTGTTTTTT
>TRBJ1-2|TRBD1|TRBV7-9|.
CSSSRVGDRARPNYGYTF
TGTTCCAGCAGCCGCGTTGGGGACAGGGCCCGTCCTAACTATGGCTACACCTTC
>TRBJ1-4|.|TRBV4-2|.
CASSQEHGEKLFF
TGTGCCAGCAGCCAAGAACATGGTGAAAAACTGTTTTTT
>TRBJ1-2|.|TRBV6-5|.
CASRGGQNYGYTF
TGTGCCAGCAGGGGGGGGCAGAACTATGGCTACACCTTT
>TRBJ2-3|.|TRBV5-1|.
CASSLSATGGDTQYF
TGCGCCAGCAGCTTGAGCGCCACGGGCGGGGATACGCAGTATTTT
>TRBJ2-7|.|TRBV14|.
CASSHPPWGAEQYF
TGTGCCAGCAGCCACCCCCCCTGGGGAGCCGAGCAGTACTTC
>TRBJ1-2|.|TRBV5-1|.
CASSSAGVSNYGYTF
TGCGCCAGCAGCTCGGCGGGGGTTTCCAACTATGGCTACACCTTC
>TRBJ1-1|.|TRBV5-6|few
CASSWGHPREAFF
TGTGCCAGCAGCTGGGGACACCCGCGTGAAGCTTTCTTT
>TRBJ2-3|TRBD2|TRBV4-3|.
CASSQDRSGNTQYF
TGCGCCAGCAGCCAAGATCGTAGCGGGAATACGCAGTATTTT
>TRBJ1-1|.|TRBV29-1|.
CSVTTAPEAFF
TGCAGCGTCACAACAGCTCCTGAAGCTTTCTTT
>TRBJ2-7|.|TRBV15|.
CATSRDAGPEQYF
TGTGCCACCAGCAGAGATGCAGGGCCCGAGCAGTACTTC
>TRBJ1-1|.|TRBV5-1|.
CASSVTGSDTEAFF
TGCGCCAGCAGCGTTACAGGGAGTGACACTGAAGCTTTCTTT
>TRBJ2-7|TRBD2|TRBV6-5|.
CASSPLGEGKQYF
TGTGCCAGCAGCCCACTAGGGGAGGGGAAGCAGTACTTC